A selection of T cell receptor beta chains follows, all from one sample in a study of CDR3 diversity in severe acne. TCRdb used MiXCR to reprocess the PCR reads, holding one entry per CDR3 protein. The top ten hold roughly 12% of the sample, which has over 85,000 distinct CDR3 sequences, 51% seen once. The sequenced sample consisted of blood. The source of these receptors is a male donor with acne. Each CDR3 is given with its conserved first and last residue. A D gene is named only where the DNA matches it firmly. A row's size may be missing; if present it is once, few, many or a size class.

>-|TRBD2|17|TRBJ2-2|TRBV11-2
TGTGCCAGCAGCCCGCGACTAGCGGGAGATGAGGACGGGGAGCTGTTTTTT
CASSPRLAGDEDGELFF
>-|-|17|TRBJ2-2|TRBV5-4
TGTGCCAGCAGCACTGAAGTAAGTGGGAGCGGCACCGGGGAGCTGTTTTTT
CASSTEVSGSGTGELFF
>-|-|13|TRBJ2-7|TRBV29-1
TGCAGCGTCCACAGGCCAGGCTCCTACGAGCAGTACTTC
CSVHRPGSYEQYF
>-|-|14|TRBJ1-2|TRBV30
TGTGCCTGGGCGCCAGGGTATTCTAACTATGGCTACACCTTC
CAWAPGYSNYGYTF
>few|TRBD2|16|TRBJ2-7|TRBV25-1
TGTGCCAGCAGTTACCAGGCACCGGGACTAGCGGGAGAACGGTACTTC
CASSYQAPGLAGERYF
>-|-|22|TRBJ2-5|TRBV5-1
-
CASSLLTGANEKLFFGSGTQYF
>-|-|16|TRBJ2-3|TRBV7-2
TGTGCCAGCAGCCCCTTGAGCGGGCCAAGCACAGATACGCAGTATTTT
CASSPLSGPSTDTQYF
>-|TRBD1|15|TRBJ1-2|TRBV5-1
TGCGCCAGCAAGATCGGAGACAGGGGGCCAAATGGCTACACCTTC
CASKIGDRGPNGYTF
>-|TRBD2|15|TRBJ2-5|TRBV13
TGTGCCAGCAGCCCCGGGGAAGCGGGAGCGGAGACCCAGTACTTC
CASSPGEAGAETQYF
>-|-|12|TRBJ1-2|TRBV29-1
TGCAGCATCGGACAGACCAACTATGGCTACACCTTC
CSIGQTNYGYTF
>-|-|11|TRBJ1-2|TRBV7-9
TGTGCCAGCAGTCCAGGGGCTGGCTACACCTTC
CASSPGAGYTF
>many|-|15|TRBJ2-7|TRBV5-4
TGTGCCAGCAGCTTCTTTGCAGGACCCGCCTACGAGCAGTACTTC
CASSFFAGPAYEQYF
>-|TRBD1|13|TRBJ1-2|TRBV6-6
TGTGCCAGCAGTCAACACAGGGGGCTTGGCTACACCTTC
CASSQHRGLGYTF
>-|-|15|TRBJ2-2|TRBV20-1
TGCAGTGCTAGGAAGGGGGAGAGGAACACCGGGGAGCTGTTTTTT
CSARKGERNTGELFF
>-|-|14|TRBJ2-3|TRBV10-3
TGTGCCAGCAGTGAAGAACCGTTCCCGAATACGCAGTATTTT
CASSEEPFPNTQYF
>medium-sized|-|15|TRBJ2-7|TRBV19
TGTGCCAGTAGTATAGCGGCAGGGGGGTCCTACGAGCAGTACTTC
CASSIAAGGSYEQYF
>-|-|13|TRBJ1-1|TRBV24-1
TGTGCCAGCAGTTTATCAGGGAACACTGAAGCTTTCTTT
CASSLSGNTEAFF
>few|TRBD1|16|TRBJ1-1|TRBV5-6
TGTGCCAGCAGCTTGTTGGGACAGGGGGCGATCCCTGAAGCTTTCTTT
CASSLLGQGAIPEAFF
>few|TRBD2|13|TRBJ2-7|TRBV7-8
TGTGCCAGCAGCCCACTAGCGGGCCACGAGCAGTACTTC
CASSPLAGHEQYF
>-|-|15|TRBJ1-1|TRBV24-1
TGTGCCACCAGTGATTTGGGGGCCGGGAACAATGAGCAGTTCTTT
CATSDLGAGNNEQFF
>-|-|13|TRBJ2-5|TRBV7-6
TGTGCCAGCAGCTTAAACGTCCAAGAGACCCAGTACTTC
CASSLNVQETQYF
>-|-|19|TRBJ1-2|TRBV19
TGTGCCAGTTCAAGACTAGCGGAAAGCACAGATACGCAGGCCTATGGCTACACCTTC
CASSRLAESTDTQAYGYTF
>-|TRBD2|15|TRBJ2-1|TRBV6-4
TGTGCCAGCAGTGACCATAGTACGGGGGGCAATGAGCAGTTCTTC
CASSDHSTGGNEQFF
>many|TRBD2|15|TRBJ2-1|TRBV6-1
TGTGCCAGCAGTGAAGTAGCGGGCTCCTACAATGAGCAGTTCTTC
CASSEVAGSYNEQFF
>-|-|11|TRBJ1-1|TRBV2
TGTGCCAGCAGAATTCGGTTTTCGGCTTTCTTT
CASRIRFSAFF
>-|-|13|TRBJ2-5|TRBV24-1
TGTGCCACCAGTGATTCCTCTCAAAGGACCCAGTACTTC
CATSDSSQRTQYF
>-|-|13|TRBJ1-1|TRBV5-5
TGTGCCAGCAGCTTGTGGCAGGGAACTGAAGCTTTCTTT
CASSLWQGTEAFF
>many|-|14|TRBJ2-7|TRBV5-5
TGTGCCAGCAGCTTGGTCAGCGGGTCCTACGAGCAGTACTTC
CASSLVSGSYEQYF
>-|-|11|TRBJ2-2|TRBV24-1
TGTGCCACCAGTGACTCGCGGGAGCTGTTTTTT
CATSDSRELFF
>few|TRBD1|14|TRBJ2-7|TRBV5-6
TGTGCCAGCAGCTGGACAGGGGGCTCCTACGAGCAGTACTTC
CASSWTGGSYEQYF
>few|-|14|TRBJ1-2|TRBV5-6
TGTGCCAGCAGTACCGAGAGGGTCCGCTATGGCTACACCTTC
CASSTERVRYGYTF
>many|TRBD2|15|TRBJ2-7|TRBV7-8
TGTGCCAGCAGCTTCTCCCCGGGACTATCCTACGAGCAGTACTTC
CASSFSPGLSYEQYF
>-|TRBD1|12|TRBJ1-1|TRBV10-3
TGTGCCATCTGGACAGGGGGGACTGAAGCTTTCTTT
CAIWTGGTEAFF
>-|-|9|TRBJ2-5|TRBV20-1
TGCAGTGCGGGGGAGACCCAGTACTTC
CSAGETQYF
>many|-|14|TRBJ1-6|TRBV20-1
TGCAGTGCTAGTAGGCAGATTGCTTATTCACCCCTCCACTTT
CSASRQIAYSPLHF
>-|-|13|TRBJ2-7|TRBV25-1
TGTGCCAGCAGTTTTTGGGAGGACCCTAGACCGTACTTC
CASSFWEDPRPYF
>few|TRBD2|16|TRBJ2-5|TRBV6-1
TGTGCCAGCAGATACCCGCTAGCGGGAGATGAGGAGACCCAGTACTTC
CASRYPLAGDEETQYF
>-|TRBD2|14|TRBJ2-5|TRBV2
TGTGCCAGCAACCTAGGGACTAGCGGGGAGACCCAGTACTTC
CASNLGTSGETQYF
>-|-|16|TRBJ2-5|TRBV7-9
TGTGCCAGCAGCTTCGGGACGGCCGGACCAGTAGAGACCCAGTACTTC
CASSFGTAGPVETQYF
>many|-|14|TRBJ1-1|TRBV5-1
TGCGCCAGCAGCTTGGCCATCGGAGTGATTGAAGCTTTCTTT
CASSLAIGVIEAFF
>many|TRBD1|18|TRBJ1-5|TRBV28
TGTGCCAGCACCGAGACAGGGCTGAGAGTAATGGGCAATCAGCCCCAGCATTTT
CASTETGLRVMGNQPQHF
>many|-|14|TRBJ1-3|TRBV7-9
TGTGCCAGCAGCACCCCAGGACAGGGAAACACCATATATTTT
CASSTPGQGNTIYF
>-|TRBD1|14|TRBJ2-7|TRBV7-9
TGTGCCAGTAGCCAATCAGGACAGGCTTCCGAGCGGTACTTC
CASSQSGQASERYF
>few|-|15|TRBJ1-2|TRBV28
TGTGCCAGCAGTCAACACACAACTAGAGCCTATGGCTACACCTTC
CASSQHTTRAYGYTF
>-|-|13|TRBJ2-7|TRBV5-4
TGTGCCAGCAGCTCCTGGGGGGCTCGGGAGCAGTACTTC
CASSSWGAREQYF
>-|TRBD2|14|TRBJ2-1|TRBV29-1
TGCAGCGTTGGGCGGACTAGCGGGAAGAATGAGCAGTTCTTC
CSVGRTSGKNEQFF
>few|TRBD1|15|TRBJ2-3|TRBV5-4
TGTGCCAGCAGCTCGCGGGACAGGGCCACAGATACGCAGTATTTT
CASSSRDRATDTQYF
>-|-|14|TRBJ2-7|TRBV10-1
TGCGCCAGCCAACCCTCGTTGGGTACGGGCGAGCAGTACTTC
CASQPSLGTGEQYF
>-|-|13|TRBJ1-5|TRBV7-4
TGTGCCAGCAGTCAAGGGAAGAATCAGCCCCAGCATTTT
CASSQGKNQPQHF
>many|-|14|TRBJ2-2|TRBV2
TGTGCCAGCAGGAAACAGGGGAACACCGGGGAGCTGTTTTTT
CASRKQGNTGELFF
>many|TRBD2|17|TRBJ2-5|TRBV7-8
TGTGCCAGCAGCTTAAACGGGCGGGAGGGCCTTCAAGAGACCCAGTACTTC
CASSLNGREGLQETQYF
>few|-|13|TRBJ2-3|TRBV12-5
TGTGCTAGTGGTTTCGGCTCGGGAGATACGCAGTATTTT
CASGFGSGDTQYF
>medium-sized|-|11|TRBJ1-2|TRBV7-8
TGTGCCAGCAGCTCCGCCTATGGCTACACCTTC
CASSSAYGYTF
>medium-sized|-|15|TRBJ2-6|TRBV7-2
TGTGCCAGCAGCTTAGGACCGGCTGGGGCCAACGTCCTGACTTTC
CASSLGPAGANVLTF
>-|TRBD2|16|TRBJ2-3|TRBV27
TGTGCCAGCAGGACCGGACTAGCGGGAGGGTCAGATACGCAGTATTTT
CASRTGLAGGSDTQYF
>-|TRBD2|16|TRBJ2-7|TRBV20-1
TGCAGTGTTGCCTTGACTAGCGGGAGGACAAACTACGAGCAGTACTTC
CSVALTSGRTNYEQYF
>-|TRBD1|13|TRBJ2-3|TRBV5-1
TGCGCCAGCCGCAACCATCGACAGGGAGTGCAGTATTTT
CASRNHRQGVQYF
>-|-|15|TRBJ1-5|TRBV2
TGTGCCAGCAGTCCCGACCGAGGGCTCAATCAGCCCCAGCATTTT
CASSPDRGLNQPQHF
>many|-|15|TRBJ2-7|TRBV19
TGTGCCAGTATGATTCGGGCAAGTCCATCCTACGAGCAGTACTTC
CASMIRASPSYEQYF
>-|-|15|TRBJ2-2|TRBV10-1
TGCGCCGGACTCCTACAGGGGAGGGCCCCCGGGGAGCTGTTTTTT
CAGLLQGRAPGELFF